These 29 T cell receptor beta chains originate from one sample sequenced in a study of cytomegalovirus exposure and HLA in healthy donors. PCR amplification relied on 60 Vbeta primers (plus 13 Jbeta primers). Libraries were prepared by immunoSEQ multiplex PCR; TCRdb keeps only in-frame clonotypes and omits some of them. The sample holds over 120,000 clones; around 10% are singletons and the top ten take approximately 1.9%. The sequenced sample consisted of PBMCs. These receptors originate from a man between 50 and 59 years old in good health and CMV-seronegative.

A few counts support this clone. This chain's CDR3 is CASSQESARGNTEAFF. As DNA, the CDR3 is TGCGCCAGCAGCCAAGAATCTGCCAGGGGGAACACTGAAGCTTTCTTT. This chain joins TRBV4-1 and TRBJ1-1; tentatively, D is TRBD1 (6 bases). CDR1 is MGHRA, CDR2 YSYEKL, per germline. V was pared by 0 bases and J by 1 base, with 12 bases between. The CDR3 totals 16 residues.

The rearrangement uses TRBV19 and TRBJ1-1, with D perhaps TRBD1 (5 bases). The CDR3 totals 13 residues. The germline CDR1 and CDR2 sequences are LNHDA and SQIVND (reference sequence). Trimming removed 3 bases from V and 3 bases from J, with 8 bases in between. The CDR3 nucleotides read TGTGCCAGTAGTATGGGCAGGGACACTGAAGCTTTCTTT. It specifies CASSMGRDTEAFF.

The sample holds a few counts of this clone. The V call is TRBV5-1, the J call TRBJ1-1; no reliable D call. The CDR3 spans 14 residues. Trimming removed 0 bases from V and 0 bases from J, with 6 bases in between. Germline assignment: CDR1 SGHRS and CDR2 YFSETQ. The CDR3 coding sequence is TGCGCCAGCAGCTTGGGAGGGATGAACACTGAAGCTTTCTTT. This encodes CASSLGGMNTEAFF.

This clone was found a few times. The genes are TRBV19 and TRBJ1-4; 10 nucleotides line up with TRBD1. Trimming took 5 bases from V and 8 from J; bases not matched to a gene: 8. This CDR3 spans 15 amino acids. Germline values: CDR1 LNHDA, CDR2 SQIVND (reference sequence). DNA for the CDR3: TGTGCCAGTAGTGGCCCAGGGACAGGGGACGAAAAACTGTTTTTT. It is translated as CASSGPGTGDEKLFF.

This clone showed up just a few times. The chain recombines TRBV5-1 with TRBJ2-1, with TRBD2 matching 11 bases. Looked up from germline, CDR1 is SGHRS and CDR2 is YFSETQ. The CDR3 is 16 residues long. The V gene end was trimmed by 0 bases and the J gene end by 2 bases; junction bases not matched to a gene: 1. CDR3: CASSLGLAGPYNEQFF. Written as DNA, the CDR3 is TGCGCCAGCAGCTTGGGACTAGCGGGGCCCTACAATGAGCAGTTCTTC.

This clone showed up just a few times. V and J are TRBV30 and TRBJ2-3, with 9 nucleotides matching TRBD1. This CDR3 comprises 15 residues. V lost 3 bases to trimming and J lost 5 bases; unmatched junction nucleotides: 9. In germline, CDR1 is GTSNPN, CDR2 SVGIG (reference sequence). In DNA, the CDR3 is TGTGCCTGGAGCCGGAACAGGGGGCAGGGAGATACGCAGTATTTT. Protein: CAWSRNRGQGDTQYF.

This clone showed up just a few times. The J gene is TRBJ1-3, the V gene TRBV19; D is possibly TRBD1 (5 bases). The CDR3 runs 16 residues. The ends were cut back, 6 bases at V and 0 bases at J, with 15 bases in the middle. Germline CDR1 LNHDA, CDR2 SQIVND (reference sequence). The CDR3 DNA is TGTGCCAGTAGGACGCGGGGGACCAGCTCTGGAAACACCATATATTTT. Translation: CASRTRGTSSGNTIYF.

The chain is built from TRBV30 and TRBJ1-2, with 10 bases that match TRBD1. The CDR3 contains 12 residues. V lost 8 bases, J lost 7 bases, and 7 bases stayed unmatched. The germline V gene encodes CDR1 GTSNPN and CDR2 SVGIG (reference sequence). In nucleotides, the CDR3 is TGTGCCGGAGACAGGGGGCTGAGTGGCTACACCTTC. It yields the protein CAGDRGLSGYTF.

This clone was recorded a few times. The J gene is TRBJ1-4, the V gene TRBV29-1; 10 bases are shared with TRBD1. From germline, CDR1 is SQVTM and CDR2 ANQGSEA. Trimming cost V 6 bases and J 7 bases; bases outside gene matches: 5. The CDR3 length is 13 residues. The CDR3: CSVTTGGIEKLFF. In DNA form, the CDR3 reads TGCAGCGTAACGACAGGGGGCATTGAAAAACTGTTTTTT.

The CDR3 DNA sequence: TGTGCCAGCAGCCCCGGGGGGGCGCACTATGGCTACACCTTC. This codes for CASSPGGAHYGYTF. The rearrangement uses TRBV2 and TRBJ1-2; TRBD1 is a possible D gene (6 bases). The CDR3 is 14 amino acids. Germline CDR1 SNHLY, CDR2 FYNNEI. Trimming cost V 6 bases and J 3 bases, with 14 bases left between them. The complete variable domain, with remaining parts taken from reference TRBV2 and TRBJ1-2, reads EPEVTQTPSHQVTQMGQEVILRCVPISNHLYFYWYRQILGQKVEFLVSFYNNEISEKSEIFDDQFSVERPDGSNFTLKIRSTKLEDSAMYFCASSPGGAHYGYTFGSGTRLTVV.

This clone was recorded a few times. J is TRBJ1-4 and V is TRBV7-2; 8 nucleotides match TRBD1. The trim removed 1 base at V and 0 bases at J, leaving 10 bases unmatched. The germline gives CDR1 SGHTA, CDR2 FQGNSA. CDR3 length equals 19 residues. The CDR3 here is CASSLGTGTFLATNEKLFF. CDR3 DNA: TGTGCCAGCAGCTTAGGGACAGGGACATTTCTCGCAACTAATGAAAAACTGTTTTTT. The complete variable domain, with remaining parts taken from reference TRBV7-2 and TRBJ1-4, reads GAGVSQSPSNKVTEKGKDVELRCDPISGHTALYWYRQSLGQGLEFLIYFQGNSAPDKSGLPSDRFSAERTGGSVSTLTIQRTQQEDSAVYLCASSLGTGTFLATNEKLFFGSGTQLSVL.

This clone has a handful of counts. V gene TRBV5-1 combines with J gene TRBJ2-3, with D uncertain. Germline V lookup: CDR1 SGHRS, CDR2 YFSETQ. CDR3 size: 15 residues. The V and J ends lost 0 bases and 2 bases respectively, with 10 bases between them. The CDR3 here is CASSLASPVTDTQYF. The DNA for the CDR3 is TGCGCCAGCAGCTTGGCCTCTCCGGTCACAGATACGCAGTATTTT.

This clone was seen more than once but under ten times. The chain employs TRBV7-2 and TRBJ2-7, with a possible D match to TRBD1 (6 bases). The germline V gene has CDR1 SGHTA and CDR2 FQGNSA. This CDR3 has 16 amino acids. V lost 6 bases to trimming and J lost 2 bases, with 20 bases between them. The CDR3 region has the DNA TGTGCCAGCAGTCCCAAGGGCGTCAGGGGAACCTACGAGCAGTACTTC. This translates into CASSPKGVRGTYEQYF.

The chain joins TRBV29-1 to TRBJ2-2, with D maybe TRBD2 (6 bases). The CDR3 length is 12 residues. Germline CDR1 is SQVTM and CDR2 is ANQGSEA. The V and J ends lost 8 bases and 3 bases respectively, with 10 bases between them. The CDR3 is CSTGGYTGELFF. CDR3 DNA sequence: TGCAGCACTGGAGGGTACACCGGGGAGCTGTTTTTT.

The genes are TRBV4-1 and TRBJ1-2; 8 bases agree with TRBD1. CDR1 and CDR2 from the germline V gene are MGHRA and YSYEKL. The CDR3 length is 18 residues. Unmatched junction bases numbered 15, after V lost 2 bases and J lost 4 bases. CDR3 amino acids: CASSQSPTRGPNSYGYTF. The CDR3 DNA is TGCGCCAGCAGCCAAAGCCCAACCAGGGGGCCAAACAGCTATGGCTACACCTTC.

This clone was picked up a small number of times. The rearrangement uses TRBV5-4 and TRBJ1-2; D may be TRBD1 (6 bases). The germline V gene encodes CDR1 SGHNT and CDR2 YYREEE (reference sequence). With 4 bases removed from V and 0 bases from J, the gap between germline ends came to 10 bases. The CDR3 has 14 residues. This chain's CDR3 is CASSDRIANYGYTF. The CDR3, as DNA: TGTGCCAGCAGCGACAGGATCGCTAACTATGGCTACACCTTC.

The V and J genes are TRBV19 and TRBJ2-7; TRBD1 matches 8 bases. V was pared by 7 bases and J by 2 bases, with 7 bases of the junction left unmatched. In germline, CDR1 is LNHDA, CDR2 SQIVND (reference sequence). This CDR3 has 14 amino acids. The CDR3 bases are TGTGCCAGTACTACCCGGGACAGGCCCTACGAGCAGTACTTC. Protein sequence: CASTTRDRPYEQYF.

This clone was detected a few times. The chain recombines TRBV10-1 with TRBJ1-6; D ambiguous. Looked up from germline, CDR1 is WNHNN and CDR2 is SYGVQD (reference sequence). This CDR3 is 17 amino acids long. V was shortened by 1 base and J by 7 bases, with 17 bases between the two germline ends. CDR3 nucleotide sequence: TGCGCCAGCAGTGAGTTTACGGGAGAGGGCAAGAATTCACCCCTCCACTTT. Its translation is CASSEFTGEGKNSPLHF.

This clone occurred a few times. V usage is TRBV19 and J usage is TRBJ2-7; 11 bases align to TRBD1. Germline values: CDR1 LNHDA, CDR2 SQIVND (reference sequence). This CDR3 has 15 residues. V dropped 6 bases and J dropped 1; count of bases not matched to a gene: 5. The CDR3: CASRSGTGGSYEQYF. For the CDR3, the DNA is TGTGCCAGTAGGTCCGGGACAGGGGGTTCCTACGAGCAGTACTTC.

This clone was detected a few times. The chain combines TRBV5-1 with TRBJ2-1, with 14 nucleotides matching TRBD2. Germline V gene lookup returns CDR1 SGHRS and CDR2 YFSETQ. The CDR3 length is 19 residues. After removal of 0 bases from V and 7 bases from J, the junction contained 12 bases not matched to a gene. CDR3 sequence (DNA): TGCGCCAGCAGCTTGGGACTAGCGGGAGGGCTGGGATTGGGTAATGAGCAGTTCTTC. It translates to CASSLGLAGGLGLGNEQFF.

V usage is TRBV19 and J usage is TRBJ2-4; 10 nucleotides align to TRBD1. The germline CDR1 and CDR2 sequences are LNHDA and SQIVND (reference sequence). This CDR3 region has 15 residues. Trimming at V came to 5 bases and at J to 7 bases, leaving 8 bases not matched to a gene. The CDR3 DNA is TGTGCCAGTAGTCTGGACAGGGGGATGGCGAACATTCAGTACTTC. Amino acids: CASSLDRGMANIQYF.

This clone was detected only a few times. The chain employs TRBV18 and TRBJ2-3; D is perhaps TRBD1 (5 bases). The CDR3 sequence is 16 residues long. Germline CDR1 reads KGHSH; CDR2 reads LQKENI. Deletions cut 1 base from V and 2 bases from J, with 13 bases between. CDR3 loop: CASSPLPQGNTDTQYF. CDR3 DNA sequence: TGTGCCAGCTCACCACTCCCGCAGGGCAACACAGATACGCAGTATTTT.

The table lists this clone with a few counts. The V and J genes are TRBV5-1 and TRBJ2-3; no reliable D call. Trimming left V 1 base short and J 3 bases short, with 9 bases between. Germline V lookup: CDR1 SGHRS, CDR2 YFSETQ. CDR3 length: 14 amino acids. CDR3 loop: CASSLQVLTDTQYF. The CDR3 DNA follows: TGCGCCAGCAGCTTGCAGGTGCTGACAGATACGCAGTATTTT.

CDR3 protein: CASSRQGVYGYTF. The CDR3, as DNA: TGTGCCAGCAGTAGACAGGGTGTCTATGGCTACACCTTC. The V and J genes are TRBV28 and TRBJ1-2; TRBD1 aligns across 7 bases. The CDR3 covers 13 residues. Germline lookup yields CDR1 MDHEN and CDR2 SYDVKM. V dropped 5 bases and J dropped 4; count of bases not matched to a gene: 4.

A few counts support this clone. This rearrangement joins TRBV5-1 to TRBJ2-1; 11 bases map to TRBD2. J lost 3 bases, V lost 7 bases, and 3 bases had no gene match. The CDR3 extends over 14 amino acids. CDR1 and CDR2 from the germline V gene are SGHRS and YFSETQ. DNA of the CDR3: TGCGCCAGCTCCGGGACTAGCGGCTACAATGAGCAGTTCTTC. It encodes CASSGTSGYNEQFF.

This chain connects TRBV5-1 to TRBJ2-4, with a weak D call TRBD2 (6 bases). CDR1 and CDR2 (germline): SGHRS, YFSETQ. The V and J ends lost 3 bases and 6 bases respectively, with 10 bases between them. The CDR3 totals 13 residues. The CDR3 protein is CASSWRGPNIQYF. The DNA of the CDR3 is TGCGCCAGCAGCTGGCGGGGCCCAAACATTCAGTACTTC.

This clone was counted a few times. The rearrangement joins TRBV5-1 to TRBJ1-1, with a weak D call TRBD1 (6 bases). V was trimmed by 0 bases and J by 0 bases, leaving 9 bases between them. The germline gives CDR1 SGHRS, CDR2 YFSETQ. The CDR3 is 15 amino acids. In nucleotides, the CDR3 is TGCGCCAGCAGCTTGGGGGGACAAGTGAACACTGAAGCTTTCTTT. Amino acid sequence: CASSLGGQVNTEAFF.

This clone has just a few counts. V usage is TRBV7-9 and J usage is TRBJ1-6; no reliable D call. V was clipped by 5 bases and J by 8 bases, with 13 bases between them. Per germline, CDR1 SEHNR and CDR2 FQNEAQ (reference sequence). The CDR3 loop spans 14 amino acids. CDR3 region: CASSPLVGDSPLHF. The CDR3 DNA reads as TGTGCCAGCAGCCCTCTGGTGGGAGATTCACCCCTCCACTTT.

This clone turned up a few times. The rearrangement links TRBV27 to TRBJ2-2; 10 bases are a match to TRBD1. V lost 3 bases to trimming and J lost 5 bases; unmatched junction nucleotides: 3. This CDR3 has 15 residues. CDR1 and CDR2 from the germline V gene are MNHEY and SMNVEV (reference sequence). DNA of the CDR3: TGTGCCAGCAGTTTGGACAGGGGGTCAACCGGGGAGCTGTTTTTT. Translating it yields CASSLDRGSTGELFF.